This T cell receptor (beta chain) was retrieved from a study of regulatory T cells in long-lasting Graves disease. The time point here: newly diagnosed GD, antithyroid drugs for less than 3 months. PBMCs were the source of the RNA used for TCR sequencing. Researchers made TCR beta libraries by using iRepertoire HTBI primers and running Arm-PCR on CDR3 regions. TCRdb reanalysed the multiplex PCR reads using MiXCR and keeps one entry per CDR3 protein. Found here are 400,000 to 650,000 distinct CDR3 sequences, about 16% of them singletons; the top ten hold roughly 25%. This clonotype was counted many times. These data were also reused for a study on T cells in Graves' hyperthyroidism and ophthalmopathy.

The sample in question was peripheral blood mononuclear cells (PBMCs), obtained at new diagnosis, from a patient treated with antithyroid drugs. The receptor's source is a woman in her forties or fifties with Graves disease.

The CDR3 DNA sequence: TGTGCCAGCAAGGGTGGTGTTTTCACTGAAGCTTTCTTT. It specifies CASKGGVFTEAFF. The rearrangement joins TRBV2 to TRBJ1-1; D is ambiguous. The CDR3 has 13 amino acids. The germline gives CDR1 SNHLY, CDR2 FYNNEI. V dropped 7 bases and J dropped 4 bases, with 13 bases sitting between them.